The present TCR beta chain was sequenced within a study of blood T cell repertoires in COVID-19 (dated by TCRdb to 2019 to 2021). Some background on the complete study: Collaborator samples came from the United States, Italy and Spain and covered acute and convalescent phases of COVID-19. Where available, HLA class I and class II types were obtained from metadata supplied by the sample provider rather than from assay-based typing. Sample metadata almost always included a de-identified subject ID, COVID-19 status, age in years and sex. Samples were obtained from the ongoing ImmuneRACE study (first 160 participants) and from over a thousand subjects provided by 6 global collaborators. The repertoires were made available in a free public database intended to serve as a resource for research on the immune response to SARS-CoV-2. The prospective study material was composed of cDNA or gDNA derived from T cells, B-cell-depleted T cells, or PBMCs. Subjects who had been exposed to COVID-19, were actively infected with it, or had recovered from it provided the deeply sampled blood TCRbeta repertoires that made up the dataset.

The research as a whole found: How much clinical and demographic metadata was included differed by source and by participant, and the metadata was provided uncurated.

TCRbeta CDR3 regions were amplified from genomic DNA using the immunoSEQ Assay, a bias-controlled multiplex PCR. For the original study's pipeline: Nucleated cell counts per sample were estimated from amplification of reference gene primers within the assay. Sequence reads were collapsed and filtered to measure the absolute abundance of every unique TCRbeta CDR3 rearrangement. For each sample, productive Simpson clonality was calculated as the square root of Simpson's diversity index across productive rearrangements. TCRdb's version of the immuneACCESS table is confined to in-frame rearrangements and falls short of the full clone set. An unresolved V gene accounts for under half of the shortfall where checked; the remainder is of unknown origin. That table gives V, J and clone size, and the DNA gave D and trimming. This sample has fewer than 150,000 clones in its table, and 71% of those were observed once. In total, the top ten clones hold around 0.9% of the sample.

Comment on this clone: It lacks a known antigen. Base qualities are not recorded, but no much larger clone differs from it by a single base.

Collaborating institutions collected whole blood in K2EDTA tubes following their own protocols. For TCRbeta analysis, collaborators shipped samples in one of three forms: frozen whole blood, isolated PBMCs, or DNA extracted from either of those sample types. The sequence was obtained from a human donor with acute or convalescent COVID-19. The donor label of this sample is uncertain. Sequenced sample: peripheral blood.

The nucleotide sequence reads as follows: TGTGCCAGCAGCTTAACTGCTGACTCAGAGCAGTTCTTC. The encoded protein is CASSLTADSEQFF. The chain links TRBV7-9 with TRBJ2-1; the D gene is unclear. Taken from the germline V gene (reference sequence), the CDR1 and CDR2 loops are SEHNR and FQNEAQ. Including the terminal cysteine and phenylalanine, the CDR3 comprises 13 residues. Only CDR3 DNA remains: 39 bases, in frame from the first base. V drops 2 bases and J drops 10 bases, leaving 12 bases in between.